This TCR beta chain was captured in a study of blood T cell repertoires in COVID-19. About the study: COVID-19 samples collected from the United States, Italy and Spain covered acute and convalescent phases. In each case, the material was cDNA or gDNA derived from T cells, B-cell-depleted T cells, or PBMCs.

Only in-frame clones appear in the TCRdb table, and some are missing; sequencing was by immunoSEQ multiplex PCR. The table records more than 95,000 clones, more than 65% of them present only once. This receptor was identified in a human donor in a cohort sampled during active COVID-19. Source material: peripheral blood.

Written as DNA, the CDR3 is TGTGCCAGCAGCTTAGGGGGACTAGCGGGGGCCAACCAAGAGACCCAGTACTTC. It encodes CASSLGGLAGANQETQYF. The chain carries TRBV7-9 and TRBJ2-5; 14 bases line up with TRBD2. The CDR3 consists of 18 residues. V trimming: 1 base; J trimming: 0 bases; junction bases outside the gene matches: 4. Germline CDR1 SEHNR, CDR2 FQNEAQ (reference sequence).